This T cell receptor (beta chain) was obtained from a study of identical twins. Trimming took 6 bases from V and 4 from J; bases not matched to a gene: 14. There are 17 residues in the CDR3. With template switching, a universal primer site was added, and the cDNA carried unique molecular identifiers. TCRdb analysed the 5' RACE reads with MiXCR anew, one entry per CDR3 protein. Here the sample spans 500,000 to 550,000 distinct CDR3 sequences, under 25% being singletons. Notes on this clonotype: Its antigen is unidentified.

All of the donors were Caucasians in good health. Findings and limits, study-wide: In cord blood, abundant beta clonotypes had fewer insertions; memory showed no trend.

This sample was shared with a second study, whose subject was yellow fever vaccine responses in identical twins.

The receptor's source is a woman younger than 35 in good health. The specimen sequenced was CD4+ T cells sorted from blood. The J gene is TRBJ1-2, the V gene TRBV12-3 or TRBV12-4; 10 bases match TRBD1. CDR3 in amino acids: CASSLRPRTGGGYGYTF. The CDR3 nucleotides read TGTGCCAGCAGCCTCCGCCCTCGGACAGGGGGGGGCTATGGCTACACCTTC.